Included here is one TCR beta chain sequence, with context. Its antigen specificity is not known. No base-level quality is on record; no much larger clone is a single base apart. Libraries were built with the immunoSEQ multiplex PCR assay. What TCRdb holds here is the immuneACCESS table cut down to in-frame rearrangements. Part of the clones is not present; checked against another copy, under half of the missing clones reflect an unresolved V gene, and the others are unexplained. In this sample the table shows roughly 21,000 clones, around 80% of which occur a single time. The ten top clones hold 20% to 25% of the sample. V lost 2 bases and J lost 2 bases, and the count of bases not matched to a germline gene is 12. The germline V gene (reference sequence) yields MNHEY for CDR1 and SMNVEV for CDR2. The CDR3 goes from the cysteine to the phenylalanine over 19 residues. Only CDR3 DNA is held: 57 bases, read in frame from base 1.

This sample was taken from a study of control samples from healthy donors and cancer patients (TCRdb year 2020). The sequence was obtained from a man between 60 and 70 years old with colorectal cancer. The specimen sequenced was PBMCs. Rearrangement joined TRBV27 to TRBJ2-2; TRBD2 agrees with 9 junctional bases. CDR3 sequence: CASSLILGSGGVNTGELFF. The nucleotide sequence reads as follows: TGTGCCAGCAGTTTAATCTTGGGTAGCGGGGGAGTCAACACCGGGGAGCTGTTTTTT.